The 15 T cell receptor beta chains below come from one sample, sequenced in a study of OX40 agonist ivuxolimab in advanced cancers. Sequencing used immunoSEQ multiplex PCR; TCRdb keeps in-frame clones, though not all of them. This repertoire shows 53,000 or so clones, 65% to 85% found once; its top ten account for roughly 0.6%. Sequences were derived from CD4+ or CD8+ T cells sorted from blood, sampled in a trial of the OX40 agonist ivuxolimab. The receptors stem from an adult with an advanced solid tumor such as melanoma, head and neck, liver or kidney cancer.

The J gene is TRBJ1-2, the V gene TRBV7-9; possible D gene TRBD1, 5 bases. Trimming took 1 base from V and 4 from J, leaving 10 bases between them. The CDR3 loop spans 14 amino acids. CDR1 and CDR2 from the germline V gene are SEHNR and FQNEAQ (reference sequence). CDR3 sequence: CASSLGGSLYGYTF. In DNA form, the CDR3 reads TGTGCCAGCAGCTTAGGGGGCTCCCTCTATGGCTACACCTTC.

Note on this clone: A junction boundary mismatches the germline segment, possibly from a read error. The V and J genes are TRBV7-7 and TRBJ2-5, with a possible D match to TRBD2 (6 bases). The CDR3 is made up of 16 amino acids. In germline, CDR1 is SSHAT, CDR2 FNYEAQ (reference sequence). The CDR3 is CASSLGAGPRTETQYF. DNA for the CDR3: TGTGCTAGCAGCTTAGGGGCGGGACCCCGTACTGAGACCCAGTACTTC.

The J gene is TRBJ1-4, the V gene TRBV4-1; 8 bases map to TRBD1. The germline V gene has CDR1 MGHRA and CDR2 YSYEKL. V was clipped by 0 bases and J by 2 bases; unmatched bases: 8. CDR3 size: 18 residues. CDR3: CASSQDRDRMGTNEKLFF. The CDR3 DNA reads TGCGCCAGCAGCCAAGACCGGGACAGGATGGGCACTAATGAAAAACTGTTTTTT.

The chain uses TRBV15 and TRBJ2-3, with D unclear. The CDR3 covers 14 residues. Trimming stripped 0 bases from V and 4 bases from J, with 8 bases between. Germline CDR1 LNHNV, CDR2 YYDKDF (reference sequence). The CDR3 DNA reads TGTGCCACCAGCAGAGATAACGGGCCAGATACGCAGTATTTT. Its protein is CATSRDNGPDTQYF.

The chain couples TRBV15 to TRBJ1-1, with D maybe TRBD1 (5 bases). This CDR3 spans 12 amino acids. Deletions cut 4 bases from V and 11 bases from J, with 14 bases between. Germline-derived CDR1 and CDR2 are LNHNV and YYDKDF (reference sequence). CDR3 residues: CATSKPGTRAFF. The CDR3 DNA reads TGTGCCACCAGCAAACCAGGGACGAGGGCTTTCTTT.

The chain combines TRBV6-5 with TRBJ2-7, with a possible D match to TRBD2 (7 bases). From germline, CDR1 is MNHEY and CDR2 SVGAGI. Deletions cut 0 bases from V and 7 bases from J, with 19 bases between. The CDR3 extends over 16 amino acids. The CDR3 nucleotides are TGTGCCAGCAGTTACTCAGGGGGGGGACCCTCGGGAGAGCAGTACTTC. Translation: CASSYSGGGPSGEQYF.

The chain is built from TRBV27 and TRBJ1-1; no definite D call. The length of the CDR3 is 13 residues. Trimming stripped 6 bases from V and 0 bases from J, with 8 bases between. Per germline, CDR1 MNHEY and CDR2 SMNVEV (reference sequence). The CDR3 DNA sequence: TGTGCCAGCAGCCAGCTCGTGAACACTGAAGCTTTCTTT. Its protein product is CASSQLVNTEAFF.

The gene calls are TRBV2 and TRBJ2-1; the D gene is possibly TRBD2 (6 bases). Trimming stripped 6 bases from V and 5 bases from J, with 23 bases between. The V gene's germline CDR1 is SNHLY and CDR2 FYNNEI. This CDR3 spans 17 amino acids. This CDR3 is CASSPGGGGGVNNEQFF. CDR3 coding DNA: TGTGCCAGCAGCCCCGGGGGTGGCGGAGGGGTAAACAATGAGCAGTTCTTC. The entire variable domain, with the rest obtained from reference TRBV2 and TRBJ2-1, is as follows: EPEVTQTPSHQVTQMGQEVILRCVPISNHLYFYWYRQILGQKVEFLVSFYNNEISEKSEIFDDQFSVERPDGSNFTLKIRSTKLEDSAMYFCASSPGGGGGVNNEQFFGPGTRLTVL.

This chain joins TRBV23-1 and TRBJ1-4; TRBD1 matches at 9 bases. TRBV23-1 is identified as an open reading frame with a role that is uncertain. The CDR3 has 16 residues. V was pared by 3 bases and J by 5 bases, with 7 bases of the junction left unmatched. The CDR3 nucleotides read TGCGCCAGCAGTCACCCCCTGACAGGGGGGAATGAAAAACTGTTTTTT. It yields the protein CASSHPLTGGNEKLFF.

This chain joins TRBV30 and TRBJ1-5; D unresolved. V dropped 0 bases and J dropped 1 base, with 19 bases sitting between them. There are 18 residues in the CDR3. In germline, CDR1 is GTSNPN, CDR2 SVGIG (reference sequence). CDR3 sequence: CAWSVGRFAMGSNQPQHF. The CDR3, as DNA: TGTGCCTGGAGTGTTGGTAGGTTTGCAATGGGAAGCAATCAGCCCCAGCATTTT.

The V gene is TRBV2, the J gene TRBJ1-5, with 7 positions matching TRBD1. Per germline, CDR1 SNHLY and CDR2 FYNNEI. J was trimmed by 2 bases and V by 6 bases; bases with no gene match: 19. This CDR3 comprises 19 residues. The CDR3 nucleotides read TGTGCCAGCAGAGGTTCACAGGGGAGCTTCTTAATGGGCAATCAGCCCCAGCATTTT. Translated, it gives CASRGSQGSFLMGNQPQHF.

Of note for this clone: Different DNA sequences within this sample yield the same CDR3. V usage is TRBV7-8 and J usage is TRBJ1-6; perhaps TRBD1 as D (5 bases). The germline CDR1 and CDR2 sequences are SGHVS and FQNEAQ. The CDR3 totals 13 residues. Trimming stripped 3 bases from V and 7 bases from J, with 7 bases between. The CDR3 DNA reads TGTGCCAGCAGCTTCGCAGGGAATTCACCCCTCCACTTT. This encodes CASSFAGNSPLHF.

The rearrangement uses TRBV27 and TRBJ1-6; D is perhaps TRBD1 (6 bases). V was trimmed by 5 bases and J by 5 bases, leaving 13 bases between them. Germline V gene data show CDR1 as MNHEY and CDR2 as SMNVEV (reference sequence). The length of the CDR3 is 15 residues. The CDR3 here is CASSRDTGDNSPLHF. For the CDR3, the DNA is TGTGCCAGCAGTAGGGACACCGGGGATAATTCACCCCTCCACTTT.

The chain is built from TRBV9 and TRBJ2-5, with 7 bases matching TRBD2. Trimming cost V 0 bases and J 4 bases; bases outside gene matches: 0. Germline V lookup: CDR1 SGDLS, CDR2 YYNGEE. This CDR3 has 13 amino acids. The CDR3 DNA reads TGTGCCAGCAGCGTAGCTAGCGGAGAGACCCAGTACTTC. Amino acids: CASSVASGETQYF. Supplemented by reference TRBV9 and TRBJ2-5, the full variable domain reads DSGVTQTPKHLITATGQRVTLRCSPRSGDLSVYWYQQSLDQGLQFLIQYYNGEERAKGNILERFSAQQFPDLHSELNLSSLELGDSALYFCASSVASGETQYFGPGTRLLVL.

This clone showed up just a few times. The chain carries TRBV9 and TRBJ2-1; 7 bases map to TRBD1. In germline, CDR1 is SGDLS, CDR2 YYNGEE. The CDR3 is 15 amino acids. J gave up 5 bases and V 9 bases, and 14 bases lay outside the gene matches. Written as DNA, the CDR3 is TGTGCCACAAGCGTTTCGGCAGGGGGACACAATGAGCAGTTCTTC. It encodes CATSVSAGGHNEQFF.